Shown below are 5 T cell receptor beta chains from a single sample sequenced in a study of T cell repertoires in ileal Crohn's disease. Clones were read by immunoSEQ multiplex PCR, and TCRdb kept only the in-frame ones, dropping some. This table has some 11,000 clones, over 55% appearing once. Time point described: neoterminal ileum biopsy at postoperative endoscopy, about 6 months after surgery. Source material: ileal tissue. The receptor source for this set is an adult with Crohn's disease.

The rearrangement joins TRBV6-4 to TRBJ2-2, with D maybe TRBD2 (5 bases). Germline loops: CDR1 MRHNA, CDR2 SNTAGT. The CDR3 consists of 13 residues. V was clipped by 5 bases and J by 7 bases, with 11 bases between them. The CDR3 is CASSSREGGELFF. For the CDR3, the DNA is TGTGCCAGCAGTTCACGGGAAGGCGGGGAGCTGTTTTTT.

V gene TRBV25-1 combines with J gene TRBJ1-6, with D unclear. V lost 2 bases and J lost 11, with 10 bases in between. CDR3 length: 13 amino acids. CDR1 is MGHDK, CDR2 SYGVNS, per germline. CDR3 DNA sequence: TGTGCCAGCAGTGAACATGAGAAAACACCCCTCCACTTT. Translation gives CASSEHEKTPLHF.

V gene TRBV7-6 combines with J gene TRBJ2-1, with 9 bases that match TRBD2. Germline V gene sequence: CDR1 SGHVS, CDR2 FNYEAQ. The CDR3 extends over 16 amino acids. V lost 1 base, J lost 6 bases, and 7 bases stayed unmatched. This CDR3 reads CASSLVGGRVPNEQFF. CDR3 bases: TGTGCCAGCAGCTTAGTAGGCGGGAGGGTACCCAATGAGCAGTTCTTC.

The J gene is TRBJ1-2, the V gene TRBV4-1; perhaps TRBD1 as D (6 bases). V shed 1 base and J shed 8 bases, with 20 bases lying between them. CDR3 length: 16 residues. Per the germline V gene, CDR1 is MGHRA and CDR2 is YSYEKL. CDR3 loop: CASSQGLAGTHIGYTF. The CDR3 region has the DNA TGCGCCAGCAGCCAAGGTCTAGCCGGGACACACATAGGCTACACCTTC.

The CDR3 loop reads CASSRGTGGTGELFF. Here the CDR3 DNA reads TGTGCCAGCAGCCGAGGGACAGGAGGCACCGGGGAGCTGTTTTTT. This chain uses TRBV6-1 with TRBJ2-2; TRBD1 agrees at 8 bases. The CDR3 covers 15 residues. CDR1 MNHNS and CDR2 SASEGT come from the germline V gene. The J segment lost 4 bases and the V segment lost 6 bases, leaving 7 bases of the junction unmatched.